This T cell receptor beta chain was captured by sequencing in a study of blood T cell repertoires in COVID-19. Study information: Both acute and convalescent COVID-19 samples were obtained from the United States, Italy and Spain.

Looked up from germline, CDR1 is LNHDA and CDR2 is SQIVND (reference sequence). The CDR3 is made up of 12 amino acids. Trimming shortened V by 2 bases and J by 7 bases, and 9 bases separated the two germline ends. Clones were read by immunoSEQ multiplex PCR, and TCRdb kept only the in-frame ones, dropping some. The sample contains about 210,000 clones, about 81% of which appear only once. The V gene is TRBV19, the J gene TRBJ2-7, with TRBD2 as a possible D gene (5 bases). The sample consisted of PBMCs or T cells enriched from blood (not recorded which). The receptor's source is a man between 40 and 49 years old who had recovered from COVID-19. The CDR3 spells CASSIRGLEQYF. Here the CDR3 DNA reads TGTGCCAGTAGTATACGAGGGTTGGAGCAGTACTTC.